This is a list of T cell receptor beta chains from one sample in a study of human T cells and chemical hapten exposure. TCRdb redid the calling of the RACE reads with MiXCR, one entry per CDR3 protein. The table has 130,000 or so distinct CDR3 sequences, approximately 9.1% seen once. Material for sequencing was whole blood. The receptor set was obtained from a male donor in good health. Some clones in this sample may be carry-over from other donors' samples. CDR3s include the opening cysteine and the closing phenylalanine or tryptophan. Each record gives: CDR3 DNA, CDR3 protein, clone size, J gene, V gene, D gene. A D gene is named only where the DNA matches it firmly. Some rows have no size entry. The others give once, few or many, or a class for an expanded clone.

TGTGCCAGCAGTCCGACGGACAGGGACGAGCAGTACTTC,CASSPTDRDEQYF,many,TRBJ2-7,TRBV12-3/TRBV12-4,TRBD1
TGTGCTAGTGGTTTGACTACTGGACCCGCCCTCTTCTACGAGCAGTACTTC,CASGLTTGPALFYEQYF,NA,TRBJ2-7,TRBV12-5,NA
TGCAGCGTTGGGGGGGGGGCCCGGCGGATCACTGAAGCTTTCTTT,CSVGGGARRITEAFF,few,TRBJ1-1,TRBV29-1,NA
TGCGCCAGCAGCTTAAAAGGGCCCGATACGCAGTATTTT,CASSLKGPDTQYF,many,TRBJ2-3,TRBV5-1,NA
TGTGCCAGCAGTTACTCCCTGAGCCGAGGACATAAGAACACCGGGGAGCTGTTTTTT,CASSYSLSRGHKNTGELFF,many,TRBJ2-2,TRBV6-5,NA
TGTGCCAGCACCTCAGGAAACCAATATAGCAATCAGCCCCAGCATTTT,CASTSGNQYSNQPQHF,few,TRBJ1-5,TRBV12-3/TRBV12-4,NA
TGCGCCAGCAGTCCCTTGAGGGTTAGCTCCTACAATGAGCAGTTCTTC,CASSPLRVSSYNEQFF,NA,TRBJ2-1,TRBV5-1,NA
TGTGCCAGCAGCCCCCGGCGGGGCTACAATGAGCAGTTCTTC,CASSPRRGYNEQFF,few,TRBJ2-1,TRBV7-2,NA
TGTGCCAGCAGCTTACGGCTAGCGGGGGAAAAACAGTACTTC,CASSLRLAGEKQYF,many,TRBJ2-7,TRBV7-9,TRBD2
TGCAGTGCTAGACGGGAGGGAGGCGAGCAGTACTTC,CSARREGGEQYF,many,TRBJ2-7,TRBV20-1,TRBD2
TGCGCCAGCAGCCCGGGGACTGAGCAGTACTTC,CASSPGTEQYF,few,TRBJ2-7,TRBV5-1,NA
TGCAGCGTTGTGGATCTAACCGGGGAGCTGTTTTTT,CSVVDLTGELFF,NA,TRBJ2-2,TRBV29-1,NA
TGTGCCAGCAGCGGGAGGACGGGAGAATTAGATACGCAGTATTTT,CASSGRTGELDTQYF,NA,TRBJ2-3,TRBV2,TRBD2
TGTGCCAGCAGCCGCGACAGGGTCCGGGAGCAGTACTTC,CASSRDRVREQYF,NA,TRBJ2-7,TRBV5-6,TRBD1
TGTGCCAGCACTACAGGGTCCACTGAAGCTTTCTTT,CASTTGSTEAFF,NA,TRBJ1-1,TRBV6-5,NA
TGTGCCAGCAGCTTGGGCCCGGGGAACACCATATATTTT,CASSLGPGNTIYF,few,TRBJ1-3,TRBV11-2,NA
TGCGCCAGCAGCCAAGATGCTGTCCTGAGGGGGAACTATGGCTACACCTTC,CASSQDAVLRGNYGYTF,many,TRBJ1-2,TRBV4-3,NA
TGTGCCAGTAGCATTGCTGGCGCCTACGAGCAGTACTTC,CASSIAGAYEQYF,many,TRBJ2-7,TRBV19,NA
TGTGCCAGCAGCCCGACTTGGACGAACACCGGGGAGCTGTTTTTT,CASSPTWTNTGELFF,many,TRBJ2-2,TRBV7-2,NA
TGTGCCATCAGCATGGACAGCCCCTACAATGAGCAGTTCTTC,CAISMDSPYNEQFF,NA,TRBJ2-1,TRBV10-3,NA
TGTGCCAGCAGCCCCCTCCCCCCGGACGAGGAATCCTACAATGAGCAGTTCTTC,CASSPLPPDEESYNEQFF,few,TRBJ2-1,TRBV3-1,NA
TGTGCCAGCAGTTCCTACAGGGTTAAACACTTC,CASSSYRVKHF,NA,TRBJ2-7,TRBV12-3/TRBV12-4,NA
TGTGCCAGCAGCCAAGATCGTTACATGACAGATACCATGGCCTACGAGCAGTACTTC,CASSQDRYMTDTMAYEQYF,NA,TRBJ2-7,TRBV14,NA
TGTGCCTGGATGCCGGGACAGGGGGTCACTGAAGCTTTCTTT,CAWMPGQGVTEAFF,NA,TRBJ1-1,TRBV30,TRBD1
TGTGCCAGCAGTTACAATGAGCCCACTGAAGCTTTCTTT,CASSYNEPTEAFF,NA,TRBJ1-1,TRBV6-2/TRBV6-3,NA
TGTGCCAGCAGTTTTATCCGCGAGGCAGGGGTGGGCAATGAGCAGTTCTTC,CASSFIREAGVGNEQFF,few,TRBJ2-1,TRBV12-3/TRBV12-4,NA
TGTGCCAGCAGCCAAGATCCGACAGGGAGTGACTACGAGCAGTACTTC,CASSQDPTGSDYEQYF,few,TRBJ2-7,TRBV14,TRBD1
TGTGCCAGCAGCCAAGGGCTAAACCCCTACAATGAGCAGTTCTTC,CASSQGLNPYNEQFF,few,TRBJ2-1,TRBV14,NA
TGTGCCAGCACAGAGGGGTCGCTGAACACTGAAGCTTTCTTT,CASTEGSLNTEAFF,NA,TRBJ1-1,TRBV7-9,NA